Presented here are 8 T cell receptor beta chains from one specimen sequenced in a study of identical twins (dated by TCRdb to 2016 to 2017). Library prep was done by 5' RACE. Sequenced using an Illumina HiSeq 2000. In-frame beta chains were kept once TCRdb had trimmed the public reads at Q25 with fastp and called clones with MiXCR. Rows with one shared CDR3 protein collapse into an entry with the most common genes and DNA. This sample holds about 720,000 distinct CDR3 sequences; roughly 20% were observed only once. Roughly 13% of the sample lies in the top ten. These data were likewise used in another study, on T cells expressing NK-cell markers.

The source material was PBMCs. The receptors originated from a woman aged 18-35 years in good health.

This clonotype was recorded at least ten times. V and J are TRBV6-1 and TRBJ2-3, with 9 positions matching TRBD2. Germline CDR1 MNHNS, CDR2 SASEGT. This CDR3 has 15 residues. V dropped 1 base and J dropped 7; count of bases not matched to a gene: 6. The CDR3 coding sequence is TGTGCCAGCAGTGAAGTTGCGGGAGGGATAAATACGCAGTATTTT. Amino acids: CASSEVAGGINTQYF.

The chain employs TRBV5-1 and TRBJ2-3; no definite D call. The germline V gene encodes CDR1 SGHRS and CDR2 YFSETQ. CDR3 length: 15 amino acids. Trimming removed 4 bases from V and 7 bases from J, with 19 bases in between. CDR3 sequence: CASSMLSGLPYTQYF. The CDR3 region has the DNA TGCGCCAGCAGCATGCTTTCCGGCCTTCCCTATACGCAGTATTTT. The full variable domain, completed using reference TRBV5-1 and TRBJ2-3, is KAGVTQTPRYLIKTRGQQVTLSCSPISGHRSVSWYQQTPGQGLQFLFEYFSETQRNKGNFPGRFSGRQFSNSRSEMNVSTLELGDSALYLCASSMLSGLPYTQYFGPGTRLTVL.

This sequence joins TRBV29-1 and TRBJ1-1; D possibly corresponds to TRBD1 (5 bases). Per the germline V gene, CDR1 is SQVTM and CDR2 is ANQGSEA. Trimming stripped 5 bases from V and 3 bases from J, with 16 bases between. CDR3 length: 14 residues. CDR3 in amino acids: CSVCHGPTDTEAFF. The CDR3 DNA sequence: TGCAGCGTTTGCCACGGGCCGACAGACACTGAAGCTTTCTTT. Combining the CDR3 with reference TRBV29-1 and TRBJ1-1 gives the whole variable domain SAVISQKPSRDICQRGTSLTIQCQVDSQVTMMFWYRQQPGQSLTLIATANQGSEATYESGFVIDKFPISRPNLTFSTLTVSNMSPEDSSIYLCSVCHGPTDTEAFFGQGTRLTVV.

The chain couples TRBV10-3 to TRBJ2-3; D possibly corresponds to TRBD1 (6 bases). V lost 4 bases and J lost 2, with 7 bases in between. Germline V gene sequence: CDR1 ENHRY, CDR2 SYGVKD. CDR3 length equals 13 residues. CDR3 region: CAISGQATDTQYF. CDR3 nucleotides: TGTGCCATCAGTGGACAGGCCACAGATACGCAGTATTTT.

The chain uses TRBV6-1 and TRBJ2-3, with TRBD2 matching over 14 bases. The trim removed 8 bases at V and 2 bases at J, leaving 12 bases unmatched. The CDR3 loop spans 18 amino acids. CDR1 and CDR2 from the germline V gene are MNHNS and SASEGT. DNA for the CDR3: TGTGCCAGCCGGGGACTAGCGGGAGCCACAGGGGCCACAGATACGCAGTATTTT. It specifies CASRGLAGATGATDTQYF.

The rearrangement uses TRBV6-1 and TRBJ2-7, with a tentative D call TRBD1 (6 bases). The CDR3 spans 14 residues. V lost 5 bases, J lost 7 bases, and 18 bases lay in between. Germline V gene sequence: CDR1 MNHNS, CDR2 SASEGT. CDR3 sequence: CASSKGEGGEEQYF. CDR3 sequence (DNA): TGTGCCAGCAGTAAAGGGGAAGGGGGTGAGGAGCAGTACTTC.

The chain has TRBV5-5 and TRBJ2-3; D may be TRBD1 (5 bases). CDR3 length: 14 residues. Looked up from germline, CDR1 is SGHKS and CDR2 is YYEKEE (reference sequence). Trimming shortened V by 4 bases and J by 2 bases, and 11 bases separated the two germline ends. This CDR3 reads CASSRTGITDTQYF. CDR3 DNA sequence: TGTGCCAGCAGCCGCACAGGCATCACAGATACGCAGTATTTT.

This clonotype occurred many times. V usage is TRBV10-2 and J usage is TRBJ2-7; no definite D call. With 8 bases removed from V and 1 base from J, the gap between germline ends came to 12 bases. Germline values: CDR1 WSHSY, CDR2 SAAADI. The CDR3 extends over 13 amino acids. The CDR3 DNA is TGCGCCAGCCTTAATGTTAGGTCCTACGAGCAGTACTTC. This sequence encodes CASLNVRSYEQYF.